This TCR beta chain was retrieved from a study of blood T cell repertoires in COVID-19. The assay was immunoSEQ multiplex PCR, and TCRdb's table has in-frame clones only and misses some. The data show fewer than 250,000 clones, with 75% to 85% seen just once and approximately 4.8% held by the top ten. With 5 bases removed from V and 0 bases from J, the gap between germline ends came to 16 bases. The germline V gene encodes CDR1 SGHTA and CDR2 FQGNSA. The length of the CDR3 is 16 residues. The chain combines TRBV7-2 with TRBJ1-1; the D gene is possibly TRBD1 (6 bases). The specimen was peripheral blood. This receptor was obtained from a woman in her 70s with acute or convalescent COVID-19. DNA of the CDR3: TGTGCCAGCAGCACCTACAGGGACCATATGAACACTGAAGCTTTCTTT. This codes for CASSTYRDHMNTEAFF.